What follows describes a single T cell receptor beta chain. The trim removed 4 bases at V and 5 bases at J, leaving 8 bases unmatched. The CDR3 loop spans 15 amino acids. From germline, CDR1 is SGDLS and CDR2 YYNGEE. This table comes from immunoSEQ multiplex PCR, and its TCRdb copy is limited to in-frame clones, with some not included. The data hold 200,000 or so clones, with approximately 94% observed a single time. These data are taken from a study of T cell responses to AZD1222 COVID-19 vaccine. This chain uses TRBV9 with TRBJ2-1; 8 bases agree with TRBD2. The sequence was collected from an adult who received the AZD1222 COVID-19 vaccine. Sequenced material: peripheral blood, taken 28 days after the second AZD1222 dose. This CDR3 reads CASSQTSGFDNEQFF. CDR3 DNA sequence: TGTGCCAGCAGCCAAACTAGCGGTTTTGACAATGAGCAGTTCTTC.